These 23 T cell receptor beta chains originate from one sample sequenced in a study of T cell repertoires in cytomegalovirus infection (dated by TCRdb to about 2019). Sequencing relied on an Illumina HiSeq 1500. TCRdb reran the public reads through fastp at Q25 and MiXCR, keeping productive beta chains. Entries are consolidated by CDR3 protein sequence, retaining the most common genes and DNA. The sample records around 740,000 distinct CDR3 sequences, less than 40% of which are singletons. Jointly, the top ten make up about 2.8% of the sample. Sequencing was performed on PBMCs. The receptor set was obtained from a human donor in good health (CMV status not recorded). Some clones in this sample may be carry-over from other donors' samples.

This clonotype was observed once. The chain links TRBV6-1 to TRBJ1-3; no reliable D call. V lost 6 bases to trimming and J lost 1 base, with 10 bases between them. This CDR3 is 14 amino acids long. Germline CDR1 is MNHNS and CDR2 is SASEGT. DNA for the CDR3: TGTGCCAGCAGGCCCCAGGTGTCTGGAAACACCATATATTTT. Translation gives CASRPQVSGNTIYF.

V gene TRBV12-3 or TRBV12-4 combines with J gene TRBJ2-3; TRBD2 aligns across 12 bases. V lost 5 bases, J lost 0 bases, and 3 bases stayed unmatched. The CDR3 is made up of 16 amino acids. CDR3 region: CASSPGLAGSTDTQYF. CDR3 nucleotide sequence: TGTGCCAGCAGTCCCGGACTAGCGGGAAGCACAGATACGCAGTATTTT.

The table lists this clonotype with a few counts. The chain carries TRBV7-9 and TRBJ1-2; D gene uncertain. The CDR3 contains 16 residues. V lost 2 bases and J lost 2, with 15 bases in between. Per the germline V gene, CDR1 is SEHNR and CDR2 is FQNEAQ (reference sequence). In nucleotides, the CDR3 is TGTGCCAGCAGCTTAAATCCATTCTCGTCAAACTATGGCTACACCTTC. Its protein is CASSLNPFSSNYGYTF.

V gene TRBV29-1 combines with J gene TRBJ1-4; D is possibly TRBD1 (5 bases). Trimming removed 1 base at V and 8 bases at J, with 14 bases between. This CDR3 contains 14 residues. CDR1 is SQVTM, CDR2 ANQGSEA, per germline. The CDR3 loop reads CSVEGRGEREKLFF. In DNA, the CDR3 is TGCAGCGTTGAAGGGAGGGGCGAGCGGGAAAAACTGTTTTTT.

The table lists this clonotype with a few counts. The rearrangement links TRBV7-9 to TRBJ2-3; TRBD2 aligns across 12 bases. The CDR3 is 16 residues long. V lost 6 bases to trimming and J lost 0 bases; unmatched junction nucleotides: 4. Germline V gene lookup returns CDR1 SEHNR and CDR2 FQNEAQ (reference sequence). Here the CDR3 reads CASRPTSGGSTDTQYF. CDR3 bases: TGTGCCAGCAGACCTACTAGCGGGGGGAGCACAGATACGCAGTATTTT.

The J gene is TRBJ2-1, the V gene TRBV11-2; 13 positions match TRBD2. V gave up 5 bases and J gave up 8 bases; unmatched junction bases: 3. Per germline, CDR1 SGHAT and CDR2 FQNNGV. The CDR3 is 14 amino acids. Here the CDR3 reads CASSTSGRAHEQFF. In DNA form, the CDR3 reads TGTGCCAGCAGCACTAGCGGGAGGGCCCATGAGCAGTTCTTC.

This clonotype showed up many times. V and J are TRBV12-3 or TRBV12-4 and TRBJ2-7; possible D gene TRBD1, 6 bases. The V gene lost 6 bases and the J gene lost 7 bases, with 28 bases spanning the gap. This CDR3 is 17 amino acids long. CDR3 nucleotides: TGTGCCAGCAGATACCGAGCTGCGGACAGCTCAACAGGGGAGCAGTACTTC. As protein: CASRYRAADSSTGEQYF.

This clonotype was recorded at least ten times. The J gene is TRBJ2-1, the V gene TRBV7-6; the D is unclear. CDR1 is SGHVS and CDR2 is FNYEAQ in the germline V gene. This CDR3 has 16 amino acids. Trimming took 2 bases from V and 0 from J, leaving 11 bases between them. The CDR3 spells CASSLYGEYSYNEQFF. In nucleotides, the CDR3 is TGTGCCAGCAGCTTATACGGCGAATACTCCTACAATGAGCAGTTCTTC.

Notes on this clonotype: Compared with germline, one end of the junction differs, possibly owing to a read error. The chain links TRBV12-3 or TRBV12-4 to TRBJ1-5, with D perhaps matching TRBD1 (5 bases). The CDR3 is made up of 15 amino acids. CDR3 DNA: TGTGCCAGCAGTTTGAGTCAGGGCTCAAATCAGCCCCAGCTTTTT. Protein product: CASSLSQGSNQPQLF.

This clonotype was observed many times. This sequence joins TRBV7-6 and TRBJ1-2; 9 bases align to TRBD1. CDR3 length equals 13 residues. V lost 1 base and J lost 8; bases outside the gene matches: 2. The V gene's germline CDR1 is SGHVS and CDR2 FNYEAQ. CDR3 nucleotide sequence: TGTGCCAGCAGCTTAGGGGACAGGGAAGGCTACACCTTC. This translates into CASSLGDREGYTF.

About this clonotype: This may be a read error, as it is one base from a much larger clone. The genes are TRBV7-2 and TRBJ1-2; tentative D call: TRBD1 (5 bases). The V and J ends lost 4 bases and 1 base respectively, with 10 bases between them. Germline V gene sequence: CDR1 SGHTA, CDR2 FQGNSA. This CDR3 is built from 14 residues. CDR3 sequence reads: CASSYAGSNYGYTF. CDR3 DNA: TGTGCCAGCAGCTACGCAGGGAGTAACTATGGCTACACCTTC.

The chain employs TRBV28 and TRBJ2-7; TRBD2 is a possible D gene (6 bases). V dropped 6 bases and J dropped 2 bases, with 8 bases sitting between them. Germline lookup yields CDR1 MDHEN and CDR2 SYDVKM. The CDR3 consists of 12 residues. In nucleotides, the CDR3 is TGTGCCAGCAGCTGGGGGGCCTACGAGCAGTACTTC. Its translation is CASSWGAYEQYF.

A few counts support this clonotype. CDR3 nucleotides: TGTGCCAGCCTCCGATCCTACGAGCAGTACTTC. Encoded protein: CASLRSYEQYF. V gene TRBV7-3 combines with J gene TRBJ2-7, with D uncertain. V was shortened by 8 bases and J by 1 base, with 6 bases between the two germline ends. Per the germline V gene, CDR1 is SGHTA and CDR2 is FQGTGA. The CDR3 contains 11 residues.

The V gene is TRBV20-1, the J gene TRBJ1-1, with a weak D call TRBD1 (5 bases). Trimming shortened V by 0 bases and J by 3 bases, and 11 bases separated the two germline ends. This CDR3 contains 14 residues. Germline assignment: CDR1 DFQATT and CDR2 SNEGSKA (reference sequence). The CDR3 is CSARDIGRDTEAFF. The DNA of the CDR3 is TGCAGTGCTAGAGATATCGGCAGGGACACTGAAGCTTTCTTT.

V gene TRBV29-1 combines with J gene TRBJ2-1; D possibly corresponds to TRBD2 (6 bases). This CDR3 contains 14 residues. CDR1 and CDR2 from the germline V gene are SQVTM and ANQGSEA. The germline V and J ends were trimmed by 5 bases and 2 bases, with 13 bases remaining between them. The CDR3 is CSVLGTPTYNEQFF. CDR3 bases: TGCAGCGTTCTGGGGACTCCTACCTACAATGAGCAGTTCTTC.

The sample holds a few counts of this clonotype. The rearrangement joins TRBV5-1 to TRBJ2-2, with 9 nucleotides matching TRBD1. The germline V gene encodes CDR1 SGHRS and CDR2 YFSETQ. This CDR3 comprises 17 residues. V dropped 4 bases and J dropped 4; count of bases not matched to a gene: 11. Here the CDR3 DNA reads TGCGCCAGCAGCCTGGATCCGGGACAGGGTGGCACCGGGGAGCTGTTTTTT. Translated, it gives CASSLDPGQGGTGELFF.

This chain links TRBV6-1 with TRBJ1-5; tentatively, D is TRBD1 (6 bases). Germline-derived CDR1 and CDR2 are MNHNS and SASEGT. V was trimmed by 10 bases and J by 0 bases, leaving 25 bases between them. This CDR3 spans 18 amino acids. As DNA, the CDR3 is TGTGCCACCTCGACGAAAACAGGGATGGGTAGTAGCAATCAGCCCCAGCATTTT. It translates to CATSTKTGMGSSNQPQHF.

This clonotype showed up many times. The rearrangement uses TRBV20-1 and TRBJ1-3; TRBD1 agrees at 8 bases. The V gene end was trimmed by 6 bases and the J gene end by 4 bases; junction bases not matched to a gene: 8. The germline gives CDR1 DFQATT, CDR2 SNEGSKA (reference sequence). The CDR3 consists of 14 residues. The chain's CDR3 is CSAPGQGEGNTIYF. CDR3 bases: TGCAGTGCCCCAGGACAGGGCGAAGGAAACACCATATATTTT.

This clonotype was found a few times. The rearrangement uses TRBV11-2 and TRBJ1-1; no clear D gene. Germline V lookup: CDR1 SGHAT, CDR2 FQNNGV. Trimming cost V 0 bases and J 8 bases, with 19 bases left between them. This CDR3 region has 16 residues. This CDR3 is CASSLESRVRFPEAFF. The CDR3, as DNA: TGTGCCAGCAGCTTAGAATCGCGGGTGCGGTTTCCCGAAGCTTTCTTT.

This clonotype has at least ten counts. J is TRBJ1-4 and V is TRBV7-8; D is ambiguous. The length of the CDR3 is 12 residues. Germline lookup yields CDR1 SGHVS and CDR2 FQNEAQ. Between the trimmed V and J ends, which lost 1 base and 7 bases, there was a span of 4 bases. CDR3 DNA: TGTGCCAGCAGCTTAGGTTTTGAAAAACTGTTTTTT. It is translated as CASSLGFEKLFF.

V and J are TRBV28 and TRBJ2-7; a weak D match, TRBD2 (6 bases). V lost 2 bases and J lost 7, with 12 bases in between. In germline, CDR1 is MDHEN, CDR2 SYDVKM. The CDR3 has 13 amino acids. The CDR3 bases are TGTGCCAGCAGTTTAGGCGGGACGACAGAGCAGTACTTC. This sequence encodes CASSLGGTTEQYF.

V gene TRBV6-1 combines with J gene TRBJ2-7; 11 bases match TRBD1. The V gene end was trimmed by 2 bases and the J gene end by 4 bases; junction bases not matched to a gene: 10. This CDR3 is built from 17 residues. Germline V gene lookup returns CDR1 MNHNS and CDR2 SASEGT. The CDR3 DNA reads TGTGCCAGCAGTGAAAGGAAGTTTTGGGACAGGGGGTACGAGCAGTACTTC. Its protein is CASSERKFWDRGYEQYF.

In its sample, this clonotype was seen a few times. This chain links TRBV27 with TRBJ1-2; 7 bases align to TRBD1. The germline V gene encodes CDR1 MNHEY and CDR2 SMNVEV (reference sequence). J was trimmed by 4 bases and V by 0 bases; bases with no gene match: 17. This CDR3 spans 19 amino acids. CDR3 sequence: CASSLSKASGTVLLYGYTF. Written as DNA, the CDR3 is TGTGCCAGCAGTTTATCGAAGGCCTCCGGGACAGTTCTACTCTATGGCTACACCTTC.